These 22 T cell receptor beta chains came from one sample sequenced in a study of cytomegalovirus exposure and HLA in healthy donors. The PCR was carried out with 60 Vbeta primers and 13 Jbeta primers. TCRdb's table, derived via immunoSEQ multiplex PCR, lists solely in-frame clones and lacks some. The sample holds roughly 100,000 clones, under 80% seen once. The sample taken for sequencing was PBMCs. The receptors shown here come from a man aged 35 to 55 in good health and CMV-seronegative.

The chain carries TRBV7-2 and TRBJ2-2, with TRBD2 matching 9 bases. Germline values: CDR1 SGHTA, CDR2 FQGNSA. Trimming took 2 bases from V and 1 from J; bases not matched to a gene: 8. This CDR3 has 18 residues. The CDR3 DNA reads TGTGCCAGCAGCTTAACAGCTAGCGGGGTCGGGAACACCGGGGAGCTGTTTTTT. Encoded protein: CASSLTASGVGNTGELFF.

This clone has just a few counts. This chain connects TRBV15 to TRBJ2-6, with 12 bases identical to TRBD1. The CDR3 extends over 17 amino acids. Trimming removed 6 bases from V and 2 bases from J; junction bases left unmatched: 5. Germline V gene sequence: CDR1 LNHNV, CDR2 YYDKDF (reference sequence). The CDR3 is CATSSGTGGPGANVLTF. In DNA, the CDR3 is TGTGCCACCAGTTCTGGGACAGGGGGCCCTGGGGCCAACGTCCTGACTTTC.

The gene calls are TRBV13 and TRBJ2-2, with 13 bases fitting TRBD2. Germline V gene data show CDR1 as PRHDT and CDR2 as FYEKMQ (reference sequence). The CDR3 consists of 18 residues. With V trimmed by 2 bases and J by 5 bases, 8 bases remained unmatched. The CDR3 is CASSLRLAGGTRTGELFF. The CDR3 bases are TGTGCCAGCAGCTTAAGACTAGCGGGGGGAACGAGAACCGGGGAGCTGTTTTTT.

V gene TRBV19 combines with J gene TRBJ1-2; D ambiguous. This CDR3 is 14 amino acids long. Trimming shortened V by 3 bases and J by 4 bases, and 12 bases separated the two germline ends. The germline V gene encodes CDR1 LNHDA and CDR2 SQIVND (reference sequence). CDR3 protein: CASSIMQSPYGYTF. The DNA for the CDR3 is TGTGCCAGTAGTATTATGCAGTCACCCTATGGCTACACCTTC. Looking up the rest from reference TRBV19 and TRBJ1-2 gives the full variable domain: DGGITQSPKYLFRKEGQNVTLSCEQNLNHDAMYWYRQDPGQGLRLIYYSQIVNDFQKGDIAEGYSVSREKKESFPLTVTSAQKNPTAFYLCASSIMQSPYGYTFGSGTRLTVV.

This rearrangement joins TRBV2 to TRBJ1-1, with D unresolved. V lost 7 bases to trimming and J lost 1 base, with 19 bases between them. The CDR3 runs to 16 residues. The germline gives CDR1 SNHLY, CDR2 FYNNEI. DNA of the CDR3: TGTGCCAGCATGTTGGGAGCTCGTTACGAGAACACTGAAGCTTTCTTT. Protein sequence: CASMLGARYENTEAFF.

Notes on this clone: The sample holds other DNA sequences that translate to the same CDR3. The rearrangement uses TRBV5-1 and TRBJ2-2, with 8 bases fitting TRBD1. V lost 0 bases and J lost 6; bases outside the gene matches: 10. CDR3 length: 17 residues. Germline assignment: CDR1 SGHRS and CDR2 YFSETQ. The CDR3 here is CASSLASGTGISGELFF. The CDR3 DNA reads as TGCGCCAGCAGCTTGGCCTCCGGGACAGGAATCTCCGGGGAGCTGTTTTTT. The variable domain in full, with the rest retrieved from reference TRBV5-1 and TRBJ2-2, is KAGVTQTPRYLIKTRGQQVTLSCSPISGHRSVSWYQQTPGQGLQFLFEYFSETQRNKGNFPGRFSGRQFSNSRSEMNVSTLELGDSALYLCASSLASGTGISGELFFGEGSRLTVL.

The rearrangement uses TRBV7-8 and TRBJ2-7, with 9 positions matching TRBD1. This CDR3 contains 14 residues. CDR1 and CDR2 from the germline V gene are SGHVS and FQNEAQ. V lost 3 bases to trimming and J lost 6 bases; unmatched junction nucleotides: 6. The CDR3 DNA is TGTGCCAGCAGCTTGGGGACAGGGAACTTCGAGCAGTACGTC. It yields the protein CASSLGTGNFEQYV.

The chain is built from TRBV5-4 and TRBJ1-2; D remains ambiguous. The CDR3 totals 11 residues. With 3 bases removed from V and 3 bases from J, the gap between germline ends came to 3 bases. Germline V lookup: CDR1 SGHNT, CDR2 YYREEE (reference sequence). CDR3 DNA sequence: TGTGCCAGCAGCTCCGACTATGGCTACACCTTC. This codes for CASSSDYGYTF.

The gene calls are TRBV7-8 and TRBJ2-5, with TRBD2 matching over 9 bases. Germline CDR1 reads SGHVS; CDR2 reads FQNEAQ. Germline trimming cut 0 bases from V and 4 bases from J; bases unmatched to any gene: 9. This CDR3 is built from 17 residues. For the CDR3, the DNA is TGTGCCAGCAGCTTAGCGGAAGGGCGGGGGGGCCGAGAGACCCAGTACTTC. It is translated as CASSLAEGRGGRETQYF.

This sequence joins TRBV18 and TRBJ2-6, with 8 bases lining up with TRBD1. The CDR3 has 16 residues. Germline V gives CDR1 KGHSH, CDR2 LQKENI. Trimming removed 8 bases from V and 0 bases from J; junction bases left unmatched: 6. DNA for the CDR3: TGTGCCAGCACCGGACAGGGCCCCTCTGGGGCCAACGTCCTGACTTTC. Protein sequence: CASTGQGPSGANVLTF.

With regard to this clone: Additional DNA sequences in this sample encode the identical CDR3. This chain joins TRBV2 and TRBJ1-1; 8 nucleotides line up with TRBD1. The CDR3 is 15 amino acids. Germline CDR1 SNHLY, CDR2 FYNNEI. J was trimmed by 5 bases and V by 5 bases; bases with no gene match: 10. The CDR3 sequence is CASSPGQGARTEAFF. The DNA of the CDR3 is TGTGCCAGCAGTCCGGGGCAGGGGGCGCGGACTGAAGCTTTCTTT. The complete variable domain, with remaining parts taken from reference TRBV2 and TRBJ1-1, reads EPEVTQTPSHQVTQMGQEVILRCVPISNHLYFYWYRQILGQKVEFLVSFYNNEISEKSEIFDDQFSVERPDGSNFTLKIRSTKLEDSAMYFCASSPGQGARTEAFFGQGTRLTVV.

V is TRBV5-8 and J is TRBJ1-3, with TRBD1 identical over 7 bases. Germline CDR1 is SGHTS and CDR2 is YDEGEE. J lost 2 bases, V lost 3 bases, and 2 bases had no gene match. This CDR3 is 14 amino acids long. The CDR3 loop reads CASSSTGAGNTIYF. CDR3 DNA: TGTGCCAGCAGCTCAACAGGGGCTGGAAACACCATATATTTT.

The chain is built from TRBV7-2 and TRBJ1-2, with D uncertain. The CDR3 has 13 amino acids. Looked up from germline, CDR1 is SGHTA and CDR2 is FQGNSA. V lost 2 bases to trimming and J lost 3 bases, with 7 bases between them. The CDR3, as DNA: TGTGCCAGCAGCTTAAACAGAGACTATGGCTACACCTTC. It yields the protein CASSLNRDYGYTF.

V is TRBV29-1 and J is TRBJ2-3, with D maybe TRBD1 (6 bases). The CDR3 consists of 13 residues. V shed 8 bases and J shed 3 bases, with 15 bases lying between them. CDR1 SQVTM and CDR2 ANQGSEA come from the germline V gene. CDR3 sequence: CSPRDIGTDTQYF. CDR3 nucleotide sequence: TGCAGCCCACGGGACATTGGGACAGATACGCAGTATTTT.

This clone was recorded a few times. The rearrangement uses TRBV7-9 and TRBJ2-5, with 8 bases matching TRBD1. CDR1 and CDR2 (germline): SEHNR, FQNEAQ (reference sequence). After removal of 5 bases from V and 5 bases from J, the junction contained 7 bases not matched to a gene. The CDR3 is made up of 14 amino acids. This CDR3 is CASSRGDRGETQYF. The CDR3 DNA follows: TGTGCCAGCAGCCGAGGAGACAGGGGTGAGACCCAGTACTTC. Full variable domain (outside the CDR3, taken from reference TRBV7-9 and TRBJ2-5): DTGVSQNPRHKITKRGQNVTFRCDPISEHNRLYWYRQTLGQGPEFLTYFQNEAQLEKSRLLSDRFSAERPKGSFSTLEIQRTEQGDSAMYLCASSRGDRGETQYFGPGTRLLVL.

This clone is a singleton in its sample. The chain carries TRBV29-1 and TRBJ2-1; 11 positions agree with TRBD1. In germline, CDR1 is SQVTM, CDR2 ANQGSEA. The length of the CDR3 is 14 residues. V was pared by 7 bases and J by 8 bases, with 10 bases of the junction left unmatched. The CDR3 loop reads CSANSGQGVDEQFF. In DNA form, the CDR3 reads TGCAGCGCGAATTCGGGACAGGGGGTTGATGAGCAGTTCTTC.

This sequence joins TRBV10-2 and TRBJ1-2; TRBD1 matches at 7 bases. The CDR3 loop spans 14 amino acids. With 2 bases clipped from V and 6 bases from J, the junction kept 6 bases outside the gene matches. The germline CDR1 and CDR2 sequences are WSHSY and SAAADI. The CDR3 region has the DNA TGCGCCAGCAGTGAGGGGATGACAGGGAATGGCTACACCTTC. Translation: CASSEGMTGNGYTF.

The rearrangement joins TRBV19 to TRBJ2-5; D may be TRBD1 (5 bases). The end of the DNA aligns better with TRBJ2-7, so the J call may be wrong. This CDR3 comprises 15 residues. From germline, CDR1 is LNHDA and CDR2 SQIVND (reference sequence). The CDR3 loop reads CASSIAGPGSYEQYF. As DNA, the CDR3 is TGTGCCAGTAGTATTGCAGGGCCGGGTTCCTACGAGCAGTACTTC.

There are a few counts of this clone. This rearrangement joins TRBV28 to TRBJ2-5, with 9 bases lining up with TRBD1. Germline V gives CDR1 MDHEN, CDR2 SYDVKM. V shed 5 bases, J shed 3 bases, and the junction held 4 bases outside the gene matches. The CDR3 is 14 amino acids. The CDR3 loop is CASSPGQGKETQYF. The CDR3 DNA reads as TGTGCCAGCAGTCCGGGACAGGGTAAAGAGACCCAGTACTTC.

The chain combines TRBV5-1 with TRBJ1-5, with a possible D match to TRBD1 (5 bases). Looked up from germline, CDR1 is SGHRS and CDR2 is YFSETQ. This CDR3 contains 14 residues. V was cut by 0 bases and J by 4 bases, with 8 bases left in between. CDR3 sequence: CASSLGQPNQPQHF. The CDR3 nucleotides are TGCGCCAGCAGCTTGGGACAGCCTAATCAGCCCCAGCATTTT.

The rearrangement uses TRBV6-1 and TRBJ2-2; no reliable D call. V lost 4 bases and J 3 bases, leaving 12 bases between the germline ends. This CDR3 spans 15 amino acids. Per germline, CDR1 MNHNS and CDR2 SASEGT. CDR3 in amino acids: CASSAPHRDTGELFF. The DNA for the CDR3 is TGTGCCAGCAGTGCGCCCCATCGGGACACCGGGGAGCTGTTTTTT.

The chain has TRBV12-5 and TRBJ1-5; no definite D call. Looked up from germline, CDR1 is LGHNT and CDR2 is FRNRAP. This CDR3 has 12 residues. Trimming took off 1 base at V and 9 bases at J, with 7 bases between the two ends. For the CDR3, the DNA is TGTGCTAGTGGTTTGGGGGAGAGGCCCCAGCATTTT. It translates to CASGLGERPQHF.